Listed below are T cell receptor beta chains from one sample, sequenced in a study of T cells in Graves' hyperthyroidism and ophthalmopathy. From the multiplex PCR reads, TCRdb called clonotypes with MiXCR, one entry per CDR3 protein. The sample lists more than 250,000 distinct CDR3 sequences, roughly 15% seen once, with 30% in the top ten. Sequencing input: blood. These receptors were collected from a woman between 45 and 65 years old with Graves' hyperthyroidism that later progressed to Graves' ophthalmopathy. Each CDR3 is given with its conserved first and last residue. D genes are given only for firm matches. Rows give clone size only sometimes, using once, few, many, or a class for an expanded clone.

V gene: TRBV5-1
D gene: .
clone size: many
J gene: TRBJ2-3
CDR3 DNA: TGCGCCAGCAGCGGGGGAGCCACAGATACGCAGTATTTT
CDR3 protein: CASSGGATDTQYF

V gene: TRBV28
D gene: .
clone size: many
J gene: TRBJ1-5
CDR3 DNA: TGTGCCAGCAGTTTAGTCGAGGGCAGTACTCAGCCCCAGCATTTT
CDR3 protein: CASSLVEGSTQPQHF

V gene: TRBV27
D gene: TRBD1
clone size: many
J gene: TRBJ2-7
CDR3 DNA: TGTGCCAGCAAGGGGGCACCCAGCTCCTACGAGCAGTACTTC
CDR3 protein: CASKGAPSSYEQYF

V gene: TRBV12-3/TRBV12-4
D gene: TRBD2
clone size: many
J gene: TRBJ2-1
CDR3 DNA: TGTGCCAGCAGTTTGGGTCTAGCGGGGAGCAATGAGCAGTTCTTC
CDR3 protein: CASSLGLAGSNEQFF

V gene: TRBV6-1
D gene: .
clone size: .
J gene: TRBJ1-2
CDR3 DNA: TGTGCCAGCAGTGAAGGGGCGGGGATCTATGGCTACACCTTC
CDR3 protein: CASSEGAGIYGYTF

V gene: TRBV6-2/TRBV6-3
D gene: .
clone size: .
J gene: TRBJ1-2
CDR3 DNA: TGTGCCAGCAGCGACCCCCGGGGACGCTTTGACGGCTACACCTTC
CDR3 protein: CASSDPRGRFDGYTF

V gene: TRBV28
D gene: .
clone size: many
J gene: TRBJ2-5
CDR3 DNA: TGTGCCAGCAGTTCAACTCGGACCGGTATGAAGACCCAGTACTTC
CDR3 protein: CASSSTRTGMKTQYF

V gene: TRBV20-1
D gene: .
clone size: many
J gene: TRBJ1-1
CDR3 DNA: TGCAGTGCTAGTGTGGCTTTAGGGGGGAACACTGAAGCTTTCTTT
CDR3 protein: CSASVALGGNTEAFF

V gene: TRBV28
D gene: TRBD1
clone size: many
J gene: TRBJ1-2
CDR3 DNA: TGTGCCAGCAGTTCCATCGGACAGGGCGGCTATGGCTACACCTTC
CDR3 protein: CASSSIGQGGYGYTF

V gene: TRBV12-3/TRBV12-4
D gene: TRBD1
clone size: many
J gene: TRBJ1-4
CDR3 DNA: TGTGCCAGCAGACCCGGGGGGGGACAGACTAATGAAAAACTGTTTTTT
CDR3 protein: CASRPGGGQTNEKLFF

V gene: TRBV12-5
D gene: .
clone size: .
J gene: TRBJ2-7
CDR3 DNA: TGTGCTAGTGGGCACGGACCGGCCTACGAGCAGTACTTC
CDR3 protein: CASGHGPAYEQYF

V gene: TRBV7-2
D gene: TRBD1
clone size: many
J gene: TRBJ2-7
CDR3 DNA: TGTGCCAGCAGCGCGGGACAGGGGTTTTCCTACGAGCAGTACTTC
CDR3 protein: CASSAGQGFSYEQYF

V gene: TRBV7-3
D gene: TRBD2
clone size: many
J gene: TRBJ2-7
CDR3 DNA: TGTGCCAGCAGCTTAACCGGGACTAGCTCCGAGCAGTACTTC
CDR3 protein: CASSLTGTSSEQYF

V gene: TRBV15
D gene: .
clone size: .
J gene: TRBJ2-5
CDR3 DNA: TGTGCCACCAGCCATACCCCCCGGGGGAGGCAAGAGACCCAGTACTTC
CDR3 protein: CATSHTPRGRQETQYF

V gene: TRBV2
D gene: TRBD1
clone size: many
J gene: TRBJ2-2
CDR3 DNA: TGTGCCAGCCAAACCGACAGGGCGAACACCGGGGAGCTGTTTTTT
CDR3 protein: CASQTDRANTGELFF

V gene: TRBV28
D gene: TRBD1
clone size: many
J gene: TRBJ1-2
CDR3 DNA: TGTGCCAGCTCTAAACCCGGGACAGGGAATGGCTACACCTTC
CDR3 protein: CASSKPGTGNGYTF

V gene: TRBV7-9
D gene: .
clone size: few
J gene: TRBJ1-4
CDR3 DNA: TGTGCCAGCAGGGGCCGGATTAAGGGGCAAGAAAAACTGTTTTTT
CDR3 protein: CASRGRIKGQEKLFF

V gene: TRBV28
D gene: .
clone size: many
J gene: TRBJ1-5
CDR3 DNA: TGTGCCAGCAGCCACGAGGTTGGGCAGCCCCAGCATTTT
CDR3 protein: CASSHEVGQPQHF

V gene: TRBV20-1
D gene: TRBD1
clone size: .
J gene: TRBJ1-4
CDR3 DNA: TGCAGTGCCATAATCACGTGGACAGGGGCTAATGAAAAACTGTTTTTT
CDR3 protein: CSAIITWTGANEKLFF

V gene: TRBV2
D gene: TRBD2
clone size: .
J gene: TRBJ2-3
CDR3 DNA: TGTGCCAGCATACTGGGGCGGGAGGTCTACAGCGCAGATACGCAGTATTTT
CDR3 protein: CASILGREVYSADTQYF

V gene: TRBV5-8
D gene: TRBD1
clone size: many
J gene: TRBJ2-5
CDR3 DNA: TGTGCCAGCAGCTGGGACAGGGGTTCGGAGACCCAGTACTTC
CDR3 protein: CASSWDRGSETQYF

V gene: TRBV12-3/TRBV12-4
D gene: .
clone size: many
J gene: TRBJ2-7
CDR3 DNA: TGTGCCAGCACCCCCGGAGCAGTTTGGGGCTCCTACGAGCAGTACTTC
CDR3 protein: CASTPGAVWGSYEQYF

V gene: TRBV3-1
D gene: .
clone size: many
J gene: TRBJ1-1
CDR3 DNA: TGTGCCAGCAGCCAGCCTCCCGGGCTAGCTTTCTTT
CDR3 protein: CASSQPPGLAFF

V gene: TRBV6-2/TRBV6-3
D gene: .
clone size: few
J gene: TRBJ1-2
CDR3 DNA: TGTGCCAGCACCGACGGCCCCATAAGAGGTTACACCTTC
CDR3 protein: CASTDGPIRGYTF

V gene: TRBV5-1
D gene: TRBD1
clone size: many
J gene: TRBJ2-7
CDR3 DNA: TGCGCCAGCAGCCCAGGGACAGCCTACGAGCAGTACTTC
CDR3 protein: CASSPGTAYEQYF

V gene: TRBV11-2
D gene: .
clone size: many
J gene: TRBJ1-1
CDR3 DNA: TGTGCCAGCAGCCACTTGGGGGGAATGGGGACTGAAGCTTTCTTT
CDR3 protein: CASSHLGGMGTEAFF

V gene: TRBV3-1
D gene: TRBD2
clone size: many
J gene: TRBJ2-5
CDR3 DNA: TGTGCCAGCAGCCGGGAGGGGCTAGCGGGAGGGATCTCGGAGACCCAGTACTTC
CDR3 protein: CASSREGLAGGISETQYF

V gene: TRBV7-9
D gene: .
clone size: many
J gene: TRBJ2-7
CDR3 DNA: TGTGCCAGCAGCTTAGTGGGCGACTCCTACGAGCAGTACTTC
CDR3 protein: CASSLVGDSYEQYF

V gene: TRBV28
D gene: TRBD1
clone size: many
J gene: TRBJ1-2
CDR3 DNA: TGTGCCAGCAGTTTGACGTTAGGTGGACAGGGGGCTTTGGGCTACACCTTC
CDR3 protein: CASSLTLGGQGALGYTF

V gene: TRBV5-8
D gene: .
clone size: few
J gene: TRBJ1-1
CDR3 DNA: TGTGCCAGCAGCTTGGGGGCAGGGAGGAACACTGAAGCTTTCTTT
CDR3 protein: CASSLGAGRNTEAFF

V gene: TRBV12-3/TRBV12-4
D gene: .
clone size: many
J gene: TRBJ2-7
CDR3 DNA: TGTGCCAGCAGTTTAGCGCGGGGCCGGCCGTACTTC
CDR3 protein: CASSLARGRPYF